This T cell receptor beta chain stems from a study of cytotoxic CD8 clonotypes in ibrutinib-treated CLL. Across the study: Recorded responses included approximately 24 partial and 2 complete; following median roughly 70 months, approximately 14 stayed remitted and about 12 progressed. General study points: Sustained-remission patients were sampled at one set of times and progressing patients at different ones.

Details on this clone: The target antigen is unknown.

Using immunoSEQ multiplex PCR, the repertoire was profiled, and TCRdb retains in-frame clones only, with some absent. The repertoire holds some 300,000 clones, with 80% as singletons. CDR3 size: 14 residues. The V gene end was trimmed by 5 bases and the J gene end by 7 bases; junction bases not matched to a gene: 7. Germline assignment: CDR1 MNHEY and CDR2 SMNVEV (reference sequence). Here the sequenced sample was PBMCs, taken before ibrutinib treatment. The origin of this receptor is a human donor with chronic lymphocytic leukemia. The chain uses TRBV27 and TRBJ2-1; 8 nucleotides agree with TRBD1. DNA for the CDR3: TGTGCCAGCAGTCACGGACAGGGTGGAAATGAGCAGTTCTTC. As protein: CASSHGQGGNEQFF.